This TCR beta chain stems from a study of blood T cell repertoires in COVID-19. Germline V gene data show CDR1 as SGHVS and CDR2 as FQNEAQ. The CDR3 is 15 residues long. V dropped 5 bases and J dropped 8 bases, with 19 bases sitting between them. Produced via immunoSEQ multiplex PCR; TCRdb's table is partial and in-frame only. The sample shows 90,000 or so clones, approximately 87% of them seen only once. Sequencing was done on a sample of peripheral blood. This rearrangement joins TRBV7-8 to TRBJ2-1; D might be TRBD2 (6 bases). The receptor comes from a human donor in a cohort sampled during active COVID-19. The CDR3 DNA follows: TGTGCCAGCAGCCCGGGAGCTGGCGGTATTTATGAGCAGTTCTTC. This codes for CASSPGAGGIYEQFF.